This TCR beta chain was sequenced for a study of T cell repertoires in cytomegalovirus infection. The CDR3 sequence is 13 residues long. Trimming cost V 8 bases and J 6 bases; bases outside gene matches: 11. TCRdb used MiXCR to reprocess the reads, holding one entry per CDR3 protein. The repertoire holds approximately 1,000,000 distinct CDR3 sequences, with less than 40% as singletons. This clonotype turned up a few times. Its antigen is currently unknown. The chain carries TRBV5-3 and TRBJ2-7; 7 positions agree with TRBD2. TRBV5-3 is recorded as an ORF, its role being uncertain. The sequencing used cultured CD8+ T cells from PBMCs, collected from culture after CMV antigen stimulation. This TCR came from a human donor in good health (CMV status not recorded). Some clones in this sample may be carry-over from other donors' samples. The CDR3 protein is CASSLSGEGEQYF. CDR3 in DNA: TGTGCCAGCAGCCTGTCCGGGGAGGGCGAGCAGTACTTC.